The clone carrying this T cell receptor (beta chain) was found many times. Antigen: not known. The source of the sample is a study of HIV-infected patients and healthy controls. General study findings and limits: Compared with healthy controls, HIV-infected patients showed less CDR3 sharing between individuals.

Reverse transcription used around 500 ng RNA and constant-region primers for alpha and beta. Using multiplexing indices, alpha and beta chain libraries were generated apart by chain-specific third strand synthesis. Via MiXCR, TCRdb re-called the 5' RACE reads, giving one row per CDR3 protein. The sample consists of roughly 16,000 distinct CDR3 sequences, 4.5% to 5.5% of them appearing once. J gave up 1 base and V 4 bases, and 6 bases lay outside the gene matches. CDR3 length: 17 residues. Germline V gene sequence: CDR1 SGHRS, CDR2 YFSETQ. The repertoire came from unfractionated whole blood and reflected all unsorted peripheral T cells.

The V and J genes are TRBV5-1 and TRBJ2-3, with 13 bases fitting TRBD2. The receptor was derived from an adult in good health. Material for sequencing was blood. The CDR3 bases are TGCGCCAGCAGCCCGTGGGGACTAGCGGGGCGCACAGATACGCAGTATTTT. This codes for CASSPWGLAGRTDTQYF.